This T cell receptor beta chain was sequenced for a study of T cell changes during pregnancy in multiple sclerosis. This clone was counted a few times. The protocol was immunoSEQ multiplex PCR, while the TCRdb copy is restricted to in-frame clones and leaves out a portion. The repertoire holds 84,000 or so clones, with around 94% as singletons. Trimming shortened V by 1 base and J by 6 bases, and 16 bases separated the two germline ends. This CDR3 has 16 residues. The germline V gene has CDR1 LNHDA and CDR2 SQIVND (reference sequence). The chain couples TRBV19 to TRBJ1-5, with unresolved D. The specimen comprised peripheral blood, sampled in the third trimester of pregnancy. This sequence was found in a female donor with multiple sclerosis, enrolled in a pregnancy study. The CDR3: CASSIVRLVRGQPQHF. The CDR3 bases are TGTGCCAGTAGTATAGTTCGGTTAGTCCGCGGTCAGCCCCAGCATTTT.